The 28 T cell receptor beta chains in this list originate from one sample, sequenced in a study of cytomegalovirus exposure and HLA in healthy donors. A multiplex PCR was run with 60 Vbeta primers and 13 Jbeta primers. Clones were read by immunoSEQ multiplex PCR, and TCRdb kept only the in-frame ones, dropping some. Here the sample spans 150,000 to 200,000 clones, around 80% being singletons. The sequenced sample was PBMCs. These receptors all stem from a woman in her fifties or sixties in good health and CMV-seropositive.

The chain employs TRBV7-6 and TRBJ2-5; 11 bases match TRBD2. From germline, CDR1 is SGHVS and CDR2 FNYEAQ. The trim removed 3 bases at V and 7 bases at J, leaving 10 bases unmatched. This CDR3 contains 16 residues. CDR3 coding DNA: TGTGCCAGCAGCTTTTTAGCGGGGGGGGCCGGGCGGACCCAGTACTTC. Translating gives CASSFLAGGAGRTQYF.

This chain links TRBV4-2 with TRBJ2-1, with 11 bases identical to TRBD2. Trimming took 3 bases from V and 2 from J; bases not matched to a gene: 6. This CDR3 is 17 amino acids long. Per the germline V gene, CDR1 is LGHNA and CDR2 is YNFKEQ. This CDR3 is CASSHPGTSGTYNEQFF. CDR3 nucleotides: TGTGCCAGCAGCCACCCCGGGACTAGCGGAACCTACAATGAGCAGTTCTTC.

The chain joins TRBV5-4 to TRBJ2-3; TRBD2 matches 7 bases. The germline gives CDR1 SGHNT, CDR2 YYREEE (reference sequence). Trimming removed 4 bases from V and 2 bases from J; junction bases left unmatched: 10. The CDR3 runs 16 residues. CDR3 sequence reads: CASSPAGGGSTDTQYF. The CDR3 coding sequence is TGTGCCAGCAGCCCCGCCGGCGGGGGTTCCACAGATACGCAGTATTTT. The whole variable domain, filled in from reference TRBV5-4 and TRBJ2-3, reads ETGVTQSPTHLIKTRGQQVTLRCSSQSGHNTVSWYQQALGQGPQFIFQYYREEENGRGNFPPRFSGLQFPNYSSELNVNALELDDSALYLCASSPAGGGSTDTQYFGPGTRLTVL.

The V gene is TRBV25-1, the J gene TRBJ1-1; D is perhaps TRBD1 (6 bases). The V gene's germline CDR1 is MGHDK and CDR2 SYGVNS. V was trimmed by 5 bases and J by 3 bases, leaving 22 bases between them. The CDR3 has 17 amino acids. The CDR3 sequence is CASSQTGGLVWDTEAFF. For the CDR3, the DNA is TGTGCCAGCAGTCAGACGGGGGGCTTGGTGTGGGACACTGAAGCTTTCTTT.

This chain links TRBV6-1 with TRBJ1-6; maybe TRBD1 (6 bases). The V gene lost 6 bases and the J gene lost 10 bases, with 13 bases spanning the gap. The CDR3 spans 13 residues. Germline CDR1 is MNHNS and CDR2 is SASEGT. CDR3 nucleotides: TGTGCCAGCAGCGGGGATCAGGGGTCACCCCTCCACTTT. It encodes CASSGDQGSPLHF.

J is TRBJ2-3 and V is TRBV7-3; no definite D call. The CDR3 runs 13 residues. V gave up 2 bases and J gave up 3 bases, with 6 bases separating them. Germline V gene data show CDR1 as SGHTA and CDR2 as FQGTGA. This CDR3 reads CASSLYMTDTQYF. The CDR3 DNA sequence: TGTGCCAGCAGCTTATATATGACAGATACGCAGTATTTT.

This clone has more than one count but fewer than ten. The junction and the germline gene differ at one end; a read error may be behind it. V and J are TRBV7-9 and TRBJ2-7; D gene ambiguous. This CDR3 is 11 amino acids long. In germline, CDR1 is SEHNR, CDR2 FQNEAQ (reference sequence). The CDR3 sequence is CASSLVDNTHF. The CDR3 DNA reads TGTGCCAGCAGCTTAGTTGACAATACGCACTTC.

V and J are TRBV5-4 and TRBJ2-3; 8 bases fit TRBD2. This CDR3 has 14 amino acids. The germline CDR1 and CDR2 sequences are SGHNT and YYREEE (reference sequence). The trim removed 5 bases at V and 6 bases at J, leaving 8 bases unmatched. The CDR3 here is CASRLGTSADTQYF. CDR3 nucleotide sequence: TGTGCCAGCAGGCTGGGGACTAGTGCGGATACGCAGTATTTT.

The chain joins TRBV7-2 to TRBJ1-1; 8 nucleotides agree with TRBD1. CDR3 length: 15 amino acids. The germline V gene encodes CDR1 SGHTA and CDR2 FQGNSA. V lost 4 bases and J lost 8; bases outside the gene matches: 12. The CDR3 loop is CASSYPTGTGREAFF. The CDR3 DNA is TGTGCCAGCAGCTACCCCACAGGGACAGGAAGAGAAGCTTTCTTT. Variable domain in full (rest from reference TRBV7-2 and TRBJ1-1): GAGVSQSPSNKVTEKGKDVELRCDPISGHTALYWYRQSLGQGLEFLIYFQGNSAPDKSGLPSDRFSAERTGGSVSTLTIQRTQQEDSAVYLCASSYPTGTGREAFFGQGTRLTVV.

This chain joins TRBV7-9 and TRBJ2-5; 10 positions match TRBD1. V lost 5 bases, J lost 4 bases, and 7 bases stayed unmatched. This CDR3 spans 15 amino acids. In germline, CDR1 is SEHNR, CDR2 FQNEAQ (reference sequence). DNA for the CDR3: TGTGCCAGCAGCCCGACAGGGGGCTTCAGAGAGACCCAGTACTTC. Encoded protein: CASSPTGGFRETQYF.

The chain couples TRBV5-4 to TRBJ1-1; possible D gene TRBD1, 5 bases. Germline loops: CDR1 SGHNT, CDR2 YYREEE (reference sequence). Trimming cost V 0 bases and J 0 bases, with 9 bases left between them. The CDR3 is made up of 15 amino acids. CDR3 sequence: CASSLGQGVNTEAFF. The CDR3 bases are TGTGCCAGCAGCTTGGGTCAGGGTGTGAACACTGAAGCTTTCTTT.

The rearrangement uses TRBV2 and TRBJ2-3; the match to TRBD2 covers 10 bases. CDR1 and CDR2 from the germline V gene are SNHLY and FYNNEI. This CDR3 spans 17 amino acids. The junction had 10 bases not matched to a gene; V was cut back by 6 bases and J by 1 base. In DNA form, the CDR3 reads TGTGCCAGCAGAAAAAGCGGGGGGGCCGAGGGCACAGATACGCAGTATTTT. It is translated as CASRKSGGAEGTDTQYF.

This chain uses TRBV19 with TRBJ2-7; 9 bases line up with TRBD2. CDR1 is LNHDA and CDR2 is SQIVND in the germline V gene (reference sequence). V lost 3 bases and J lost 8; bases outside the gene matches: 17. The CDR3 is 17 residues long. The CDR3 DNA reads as TGTGCCAGTAGTATGGCGGCTAGCGGGGACTACCTACGTAAGCAGTACTTC. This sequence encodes CASSMAASGDYLRKQYF.

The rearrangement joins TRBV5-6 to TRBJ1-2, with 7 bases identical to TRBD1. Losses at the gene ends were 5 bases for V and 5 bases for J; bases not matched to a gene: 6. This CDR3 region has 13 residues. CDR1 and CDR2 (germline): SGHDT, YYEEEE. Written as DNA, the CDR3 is TGTGCCAGCAGACCGGGACAGCAGTATGGCTACACCTTC. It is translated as CASRPGQQYGYTF.

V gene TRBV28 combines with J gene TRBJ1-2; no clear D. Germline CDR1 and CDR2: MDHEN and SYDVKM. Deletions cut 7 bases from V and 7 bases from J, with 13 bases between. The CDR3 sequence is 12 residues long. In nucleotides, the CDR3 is TGTGCCAGCAAACCACCTTGGGCTGGCTACACCTTC. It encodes CASKPPWAGYTF.

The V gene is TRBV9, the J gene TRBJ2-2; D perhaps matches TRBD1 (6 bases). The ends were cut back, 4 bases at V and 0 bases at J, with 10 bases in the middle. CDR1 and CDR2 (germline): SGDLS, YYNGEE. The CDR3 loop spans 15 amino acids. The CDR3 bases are TGTGCCAGCAGCCCCAGGGGTACGAACACCGGGGAGCTGTTTTTT. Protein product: CASSPRGTNTGELFF.

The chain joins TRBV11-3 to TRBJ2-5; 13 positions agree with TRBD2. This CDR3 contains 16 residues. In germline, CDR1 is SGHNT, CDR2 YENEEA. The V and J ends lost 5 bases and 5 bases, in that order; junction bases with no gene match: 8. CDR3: CASSPGTSGDPETQYF. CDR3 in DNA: TGTGCCAGCAGCCCAGGGACTAGCGGGGATCCGGAGACCCAGTACTTC.

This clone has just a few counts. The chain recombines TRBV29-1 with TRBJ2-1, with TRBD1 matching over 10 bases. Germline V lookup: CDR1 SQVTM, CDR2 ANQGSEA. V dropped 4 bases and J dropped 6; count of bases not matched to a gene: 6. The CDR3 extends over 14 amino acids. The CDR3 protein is CSVGAGTGVNEQFF. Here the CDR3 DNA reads TGCAGCGTTGGAGCCGGGACAGGGGTCAATGAGCAGTTCTTC.

The CDR3 reads CASSLSPLAGVLTDTQYF. In DNA, the CDR3 is TGTGCCAGCAGTTTATCCCCACTAGCGGGAGTGTTGACAGATACGCAGTATTTT. V is TRBV27 and J is TRBJ2-3; the match to TRBD2 covers 11 bases. The V segment lost 0 bases and the J segment 3 bases; nucleotides outside the gene matches: 8. The CDR3 runs to 18 residues. Germline V gives CDR1 MNHEY, CDR2 SMNVEV (reference sequence).

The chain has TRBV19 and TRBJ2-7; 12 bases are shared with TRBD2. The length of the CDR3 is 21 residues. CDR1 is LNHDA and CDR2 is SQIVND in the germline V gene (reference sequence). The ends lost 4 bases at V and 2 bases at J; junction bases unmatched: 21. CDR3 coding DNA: TGTGCCAGTAGTACTCAACTCACCTTTCTAGCGGGAGGGAGCGCCGCCTACGAGCAGTACTTC. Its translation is CASSTQLTFLAGGSAAYEQYF. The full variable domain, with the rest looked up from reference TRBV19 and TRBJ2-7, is DGGITQSPKYLFRKEGQNVTLSCEQNLNHDAMYWYRQDPGQGLRLIYYSQIVNDFQKGDIAEGYSVSREKKESFPLTVTSAQKNPTAFYLCASSTQLTFLAGGSAAYEQYFGPGTRLTVT.

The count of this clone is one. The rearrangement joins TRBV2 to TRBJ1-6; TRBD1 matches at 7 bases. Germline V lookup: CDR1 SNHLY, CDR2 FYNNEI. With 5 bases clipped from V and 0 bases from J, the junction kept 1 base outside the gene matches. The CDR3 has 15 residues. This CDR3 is CASSRDSSYNSPLHF. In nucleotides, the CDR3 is TGTGCCAGCAGTCGGGACAGCTCCTATAATTCACCCCTCCACTTT.

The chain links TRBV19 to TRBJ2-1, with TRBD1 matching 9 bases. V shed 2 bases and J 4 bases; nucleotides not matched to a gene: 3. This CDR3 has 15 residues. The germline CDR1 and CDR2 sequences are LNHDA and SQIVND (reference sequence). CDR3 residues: CASSIQGQGYNEQFF. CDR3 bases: TGTGCCAGTAGTATACAAGGACAGGGGTACAATGAGCAGTTCTTC. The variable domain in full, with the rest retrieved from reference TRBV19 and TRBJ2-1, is DGGITQSPKYLFRKEGQNVTLSCEQNLNHDAMYWYRQDPGQGLRLIYYSQIVNDFQKGDIAEGYSVSREKKESFPLTVTSAQKNPTAFYLCASSIQGQGYNEQFFGPGTRLTVL.

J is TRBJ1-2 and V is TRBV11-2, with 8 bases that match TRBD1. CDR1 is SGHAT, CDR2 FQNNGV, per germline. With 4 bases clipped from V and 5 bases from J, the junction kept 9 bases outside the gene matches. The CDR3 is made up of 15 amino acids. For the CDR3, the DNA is TGTGCCAGCAGCTCTGGGACAGGCGCGTGGTATGGCTACACCTTC. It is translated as CASSSGTGAWYGYTF.

Here the CDR3 reads CASSLLGGDRAFF. The CDR3 region has the DNA TGCGCCAGCAGCTTGTTGGGGGGGGATAGGGCTTTCTTT. This chain links TRBV5-1 with TRBJ1-1, with a tentative D call TRBD1 (5 bases). V was pared by 1 base and J by 11 bases, with 15 bases between. Germline values: CDR1 SGHRS, CDR2 YFSETQ. The CDR3 contains 13 residues.

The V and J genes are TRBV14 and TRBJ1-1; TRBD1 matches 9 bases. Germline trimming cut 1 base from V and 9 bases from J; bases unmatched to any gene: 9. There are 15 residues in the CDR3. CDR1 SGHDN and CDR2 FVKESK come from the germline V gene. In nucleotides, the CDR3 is TGTGCCAGCAGCCAAGGAGGACCGGGACAGGGAAAAGCTTTCTTT. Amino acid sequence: CASSQGGPGQGKAFF.

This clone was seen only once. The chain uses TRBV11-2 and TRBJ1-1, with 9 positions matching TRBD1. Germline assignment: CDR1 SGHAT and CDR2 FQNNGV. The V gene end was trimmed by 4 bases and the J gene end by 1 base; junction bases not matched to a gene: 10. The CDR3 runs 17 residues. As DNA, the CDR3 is TGTGCCAGCAGCTCTCCGGGACAGGGAACCCCGAACACTGAAGCTTTCTTT. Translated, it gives CASSSPGQGTPNTEAFF.

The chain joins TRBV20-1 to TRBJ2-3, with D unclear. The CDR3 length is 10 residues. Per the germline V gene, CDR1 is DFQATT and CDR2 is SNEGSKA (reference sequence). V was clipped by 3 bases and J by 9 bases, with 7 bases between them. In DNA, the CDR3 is TGCAGTGCTAGGAGGAACACGCAGTATTTT. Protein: CSARRNTQYF.

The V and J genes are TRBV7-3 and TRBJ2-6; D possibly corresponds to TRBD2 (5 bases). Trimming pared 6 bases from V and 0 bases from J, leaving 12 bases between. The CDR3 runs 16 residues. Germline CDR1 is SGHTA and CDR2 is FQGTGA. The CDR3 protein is CASSPRGNSGANVLTF. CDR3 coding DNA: TGTGCCAGCAGTCCTCGGGGTAACTCTGGGGCCAACGTCCTGACTTTC.